The subject of this entry is one TCR beta chain. Germline loops: CDR1 MDHEN, CDR2 SYDVKM. J lost 4 bases, V lost 3 bases, and 11 bases had no gene match. This CDR3 comprises 17 residues. The data are from a study of shared clonotypes between healthy human individuals. Measured with immunoSEQ multiplex PCR; TCRdb has only the in-frame clones, and not every one. The sample gives roughly 500,000 clones, 70% to 80% of which show up once; approximately 13% is in the top ten. V is TRBV28 and J is TRBJ2-3; 9 bases fit TRBD2. This sequence was found in a woman aged 40-49 years in good health. Some clones in this sample may be carry-over from other donors' samples. Sequenced input: PBMCs. CDR3 coding DNA: TGTGCCAGCAGTTTGAATGGACTAGCGCCATCCTCAGATACGCAGTATTTT. Translating gives CASSLNGLAPSSDTQYF.